Presented here are 18 T cell receptor beta chains from one specimen sequenced in a study of T cell responses to AZD1222 COVID-19 vaccine. Repertoires were generated with immunoSEQ multiplex PCR, while TCRdb's copy carries only in-frame clones and drops some. Of over 85,000 clones listed, around 85% are singletons. The sample consisted of peripheral blood, taken on day 0 of AZD1222 vaccination. These receptors came from an adult in good health.

There are a few counts of this clone. Other DNA sequences in the same sample also yield this CDR3. The chain carries TRBV27 and TRBJ1-5; D is undetermined. The CDR3 loop spans 13 amino acids. V shed 2 bases and J shed 4 bases, with 6 bases lying between them. Germline V gene sequence: CDR1 MNHEY, CDR2 SMNVEV (reference sequence). CDR3 bases: TGTGCCAGCAGTTTAGGGGAGAATCAGCCCCAGCATTTT. Residues: CASSLGENQPQHF.

The chain is built from TRBV28 and TRBJ1-6; a weak D match, TRBD1 (5 bases). The germline V gene has CDR1 MDHEN and CDR2 SYDVKM. Trimming cost V 3 bases and J 9 bases, with 12 bases left between them. This CDR3 is built from 14 residues. This CDR3 is CASSFVGRVSPLHF. The CDR3 DNA follows: TGTGCCAGCAGTTTTGTTGGCAGGGTTTCACCCCTCCACTTT.

The rearrangement joins TRBV6-2 or TRBV6-3 to TRBJ1-5; 7 bases line up with TRBD1. The germline V gene encodes CDR1 MNHEY and CDR2 SVGEGT. This CDR3 is built from 20 residues. Trimming at V came to 5 bases and at J to 0 bases, leaving 19 bases not matched to a gene. Written as DNA, the CDR3 is TGTGCCAGCAGTATCGTTGTCGGGACAGTTAATTCTTATAGCAATCAGCCCCAGCATTTT. It encodes CASSIVVGTVNSYSNQPQHF.

The gene calls are TRBV9 and TRBJ1-2; D unresolved. Trimming stripped 3 bases from V and 5 bases from J, with 5 bases between. This CDR3 is built from 11 residues. In germline, CDR1 is SGDLS, CDR2 YYNGEE. CDR3 in DNA: TGTGCCAGCAGCGCCTTTTATGGCTACACCTTC. Its protein is CASSAFYGYTF. Complete variable domain (other parts from reference TRBV9 and TRBJ1-2): DSGVTQTPKHLITATGQRVTLRCSPRSGDLSVYWYQQSLDQGLQFLIQYYNGEERAKGNILERFSAQQFPDLHSELNLSSLELGDSALYFCASSAFYGYTFGSGTRLTVV.

This clone has only a few counts. DNA for the CDR3: TGTGCCAGTACCCTGGGGGGAGGTTCCACTGAAGCTTTCTTT. Encoded protein: CASTLGGGSTEAFF. The chain links TRBV19 to TRBJ1-1; weak D call: TRBD1 (5 bases). V was cut by 7 bases and J by 4 bases, with 16 bases left in between. CDR1 is LNHDA and CDR2 is SQIVND in the germline V gene (reference sequence). The CDR3 contains 14 residues.

The rearrangement uses TRBV14 and TRBJ2-7; D unresolved. The germline V and J ends were trimmed by 8 bases and 1 base, with 9 bases remaining between them. CDR3 length: 12 residues. CDR1 and CDR2 from the germline V gene are SGHDN and FVKESK. This CDR3 reads CASARQSYEQYF. The CDR3, as DNA: TGTGCCAGCGCACGGCAGTCCTACGAGCAGTACTTC.

This clone was seen a single time. This chain connects TRBV7-9 to TRBJ2-7, with 9 bases fitting TRBD1. The J segment lost 2 bases and the V segment lost 6 bases, leaving 11 bases of the junction unmatched. Germline-derived CDR1 and CDR2 are SEHNR and FQNEAQ (reference sequence). The CDR3 has 16 amino acids. CDR3 sequence (DNA): TGTGCCAGCAGGTCCCCGGGGACAGGGATGGCCTACGAGCAGTACTTC. As protein: CASRSPGTGMAYEQYF.

The V gene is TRBV27, the J gene TRBJ2-3; D may be TRBD1 (6 bases). Germline CDR1 and CDR2: MNHEY and SMNVEV (reference sequence). The CDR3 is made up of 16 amino acids. V was cut by 1 base and J by 2 bases, with 13 bases left in between. CDR3 sequence: CASSLWNRVDTDTQYF. The CDR3 DNA reads TGTGCCAGCAGTTTATGGAACAGGGTAGACACAGATACGCAGTATTTT.

There are a few counts of this clone. For the CDR3, the DNA is TGTGCCAGCAGCTTAGGCCCAAATTCACCCCTCCACTTT. Translated: CASSLGPNSPLHF. This chain uses TRBV7-2 with TRBJ1-6; D is uncertain. This CDR3 has 13 residues. The germline CDR1 and CDR2 sequences are SGHTA and FQGNSA. Trimming took off 1 base at V and 7 bases at J, with 5 bases between the two ends.

The chain couples TRBV3-1 (or the pseudogene TRBV3-2) to TRBJ1-2; D is uncertain. V was trimmed by 2 bases and J by 6 bases, leaving 7 bases between them. Germline V gene lookup returns CDR1 LGHDT and CDR2 YNNKEL (reference sequence). The CDR3 runs to 12 residues. The CDR3 coding sequence is TGTGCCAGCAGCCAAAGAAGGCATGGCTACACCTTC. Translating gives CASSQRRHGYTF.

The chain joins TRBV15 to TRBJ2-3; the D gene is possibly TRBD1 (5 bases). This CDR3 spans 15 amino acids. In germline, CDR1 is LNHNV, CDR2 YYDKDF (reference sequence). Trimming pared 4 bases from V and 1 base from J, leaving 12 bases between. Here the CDR3 reads CATSTRKGGTDTQYF. CDR3 DNA sequence: TGTGCCACCAGCACTCGGAAAGGGGGCACAGATACGCAGTATTTT.

This clone occurred once. The chain employs TRBV19 and TRBJ1-2; 7 nucleotides agree with TRBD1. V lost 4 bases to trimming and J lost 0 bases; unmatched junction nucleotides: 2. The CDR3 is 14 residues long. Germline CDR1 reads LNHDA; CDR2 reads SQIVND (reference sequence). CDR3 sequence reads: CASSRDRANYGYTF. In DNA, the CDR3 is TGTGCCAGTAGTAGGGACAGAGCTAACTATGGCTACACCTTC.

The chain links TRBV18 to TRBJ2-1; no definite D call. This CDR3 region has 15 residues. The germline V gene has CDR1 KGHSH and CDR2 LQKENI. Trimming stripped 2 bases from V and 5 bases from J, with 13 bases between. The CDR3 loop reads CASSPVLPRNNEQFF. The CDR3 nucleotides read TGTGCCAGCTCACCAGTTCTACCCCGAAACAATGAGCAGTTCTTC.

The genes are TRBV7-2 and TRBJ1-6; D gene uncertain. Germline V gene sequence: CDR1 SGHTA, CDR2 FQGNSA. V gave up 5 bases and J gave up 0 bases, with 5 bases separating them. The CDR3 spans 14 residues. The DNA for the CDR3 is TGTGCCAGCAGCCGCGGCTCCTATAATTCACCCCTCCACTTT. This sequence encodes CASSRGSYNSPLHF.

The V and J genes are TRBV18 and TRBJ2-5; D is perhaps TRBD1 or TRBD2 (5 bases each). With 6 bases removed from V and 5 bases from J, the gap between germline ends came to 19 bases. CDR1 and CDR2 (germline): KGHSH, LQKENI. The CDR3 length is 15 residues. The DNA for the CDR3 is TGTGCCAGCTCTCCTGCCCTTCAGGGACGGGAGACCCAGTACTTC. Amino acid sequence: CASSPALQGRETQYF.

The chain couples TRBV5-1 to TRBJ2-3; 7 bases are shared with TRBD2. The germline V gene has CDR1 SGHRS and CDR2 YFSETQ. With 1 base clipped from V and 3 bases from J, the junction kept 2 bases outside the gene matches. This CDR3 region has 14 residues. The CDR3 is CASSLNGGTDTQYF. CDR3 sequence (DNA): TGCGCCAGCAGCTTGAACGGGGGGACAGATACGCAGTATTTT.

This chain connects TRBV7-9 to TRBJ1-1, with 9 bases identical to TRBD1. CDR1 is SEHNR, CDR2 FQNEAQ, per germline (reference sequence). This CDR3 spans 14 amino acids. J gave up 4 bases and V 3 bases, and 3 bases lay outside the gene matches. The CDR3 region is CASSLGQGFTEAFF. DNA of the CDR3: TGTGCCAGCAGCTTGGGACAGGGATTCACTGAAGCTTTCTTT.

This chain uses TRBV5-8 with TRBJ2-7, with 7 bases matching TRBD1. V shed 2 bases and J 2 bases; nucleotides not matched to a gene: 7. Germline values: CDR1 SGHTS, CDR2 YDEGEE. This CDR3 has 15 amino acids. DNA for the CDR3: TGTGCCAGCAGCTTTCCAGGGGGTCCAACCTACGAGCAGTACTTC. As protein: CASSFPGGPTYEQYF.